One and the same sample provided the 9 T cell receptor beta chains below, sequenced in a study of shared clonotypes between healthy human individuals. Sequencing was performed with immunoSEQ multiplex PCR; in TCRdb, only in-frame clones are kept and a portion is missing. The sample consists of fewer than 600,000 clones, 70% to 80% of them appearing once. Material for sequencing was PBMCs. These receptors all come from a woman aged 40 to 49 in good health. Some clones in this sample may be carry-over from other donors' samples.

The chain carries TRBV30 and TRBJ2-5; 8 nucleotides line up with TRBD1. The V segment lost 3 bases and the J segment 5 bases; nucleotides outside the gene matches: 5. The CDR3 extends over 13 amino acids. CDR1 GTSNPN and CDR2 SVGIG come from the germline V gene (reference sequence). The CDR3: CAWSRGLEETQYF. DNA for the CDR3: TGTGCCTGGAGCAGGGGGCTTGAGGAGACCCAGTACTTC.

This clone was detected a few times. The chain employs TRBV2 and TRBJ2-1; TRBD2 matches 13 bases. Germline CDR1 and CDR2: SNHLY and FYNNEI. Losses at the gene ends were 7 bases for V and 4 bases for J; bases not matched to a gene: 10. The CDR3 runs 17 residues. The CDR3 region has the DNA TGTGCCAGCAATTTACTTTGGACTAGCGGGGGATACAATGAGCAGTTCTTC. Amino acid sequence: CASNLLWTSGGYNEQFF.

About this clone itself: This likely stems from a read error, as it lies one base from a far larger clone. DNA of the CDR3: TGTGCCAGCAGTTTACCCCCCTGGGCGGTCGGAAGGTACGAGCAGTACTTC. It translates to CASSLPPWAVGRYEQYF. V gene TRBV28 combines with J gene TRBJ2-7, with D hard to call. Trimming removed 2 bases from V and 4 bases from J, with 21 bases in between. CDR1 and CDR2 (germline): MDHEN, SYDVKM. The CDR3 consists of 17 residues. Combining the CDR3 with reference TRBV28 and TRBJ2-7 gives the whole variable domain DVKVTQSSRYLVKRTGEKVFLECVQDMDHENMFWYRQDPGLGLRLIYFSYDVKMKEKGDIPEGYSVSREKKERFSLILESASTNQTSMYLCASSLPPWAVGRYEQYFGPGTRLTVT.

This chain uses TRBV5-6 with TRBJ1-4; TRBD1 matches 7 bases. Germline CDR1 SGHDT, CDR2 YYEEEE. CDR3 length: 15 residues. Losses at the gene ends were 1 base for V and 8 bases for J; bases not matched to a gene: 8. Here the CDR3 reads CASSLPGQPVEKLFF. CDR3 in DNA: TGTGCCAGCAGCTTGCCGGGACAGCCTGTGGAAAAACTGTTTTTT.

At least ten counts were recorded for this clone. A junction boundary mismatches the germline segment, possibly from a read error. The same CDR3 is also encoded by other DNA sequences in this sample. The rearrangement uses TRBV13 and TRBJ2-7, with TRBD1 identical over 7 bases. CDR3 length: 14 amino acids. Germline CDR1 PRHDT, CDR2 FYEKMQ (reference sequence). CDR3 in amino acids: CASSLGDSSYEQYF. In nucleotides, the CDR3 is TGTGCCAGCAGCCTAGGGGACAGCTCCTACGAGCAGTACTTC.

Points on this clone: A read error may be the cause here, since a much bigger clone is one base away. The chain carries TRBV2 and TRBJ2-3; the match to TRBD2 covers 10 bases. The CDR3 has 17 residues. Germline V CDR1 and CDR2: SNHLY, FYNNEI. The CDR3 DNA is TGTGCCAGCAGTGGAGGAGCGGGAGGGGCGAGCACAGATACGCAGTGTTTT. This gives the protein CASSGGAGGASTDTQCF.

This chain joins TRBV6-5 and TRBJ2-7; TRBD1 might be the D (6 bases). The germline gives CDR1 MNHEY, CDR2 SVGAGI. The CDR3 consists of 14 residues. The V and J ends lost 5 bases and 3 bases respectively, with 14 bases between them. The CDR3: CASSRTERYYEQYF. Written as DNA, the CDR3 is TGTGCCAGCAGTCGGACAGAACGTTACTACGAGCAGTACTTC.

This rearrangement joins TRBV5-6 to TRBJ1-5; D gene uncertain. Germline assignment: CDR1 SGHDT and CDR2 YYEEEE. V gave up 0 bases and J gave up 4 bases, with 11 bases separating them. This CDR3 contains 15 residues. The CDR3 region has the DNA TGTGCCAGCAGCTTGGCGAGGGCCGGGAATCAGCCCCAGCATTTT. The encoded protein is CASSLARAGNQPQHF.

The chain couples TRBV29-1 to TRBJ2-7, with TRBD1 matching over 7 bases. Germline-derived CDR1 and CDR2 are SQVTM and ANQGSEA. V shed 6 bases, J shed 0 bases, and the junction held 8 bases outside the gene matches. The CDR3 consists of 14 residues. As DNA, the CDR3 is TGCAGCGTCGTGGAAGGGGACAGCTCCTACGAGCAGTACTTC. Protein: CSVVEGDSSYEQYF.